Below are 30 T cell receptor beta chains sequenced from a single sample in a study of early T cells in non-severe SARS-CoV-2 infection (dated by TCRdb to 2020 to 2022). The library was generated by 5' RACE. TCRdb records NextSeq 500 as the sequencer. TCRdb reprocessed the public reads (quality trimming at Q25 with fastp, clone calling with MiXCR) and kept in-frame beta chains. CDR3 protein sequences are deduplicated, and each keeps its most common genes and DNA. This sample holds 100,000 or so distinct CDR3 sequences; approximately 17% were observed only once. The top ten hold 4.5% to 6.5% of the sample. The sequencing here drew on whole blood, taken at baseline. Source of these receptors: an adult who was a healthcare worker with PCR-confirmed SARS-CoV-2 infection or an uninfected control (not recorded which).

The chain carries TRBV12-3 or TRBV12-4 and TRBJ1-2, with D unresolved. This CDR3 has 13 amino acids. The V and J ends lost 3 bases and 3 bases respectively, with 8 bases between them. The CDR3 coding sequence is TGTGCCAGCAGTTTGAAGGGTGACTATGGCTACACCTTC. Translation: CASSLKGDYGYTF.

CDR3 sequence: CASSDGQGKQYF. The CDR3, as DNA: TGCGCCAGCAGTGATGGTCAGGGCAAGCAGTACTTC. The chain uses TRBV10-1 and TRBJ2-7, with D tentatively TRBD1 (5 bases). V was cut by 3 bases and J by 8 bases, with 11 bases left in between. CDR1 and CDR2 from the germline V gene are WNHNN and SYGVQD (reference sequence). This CDR3 is built from 12 residues.

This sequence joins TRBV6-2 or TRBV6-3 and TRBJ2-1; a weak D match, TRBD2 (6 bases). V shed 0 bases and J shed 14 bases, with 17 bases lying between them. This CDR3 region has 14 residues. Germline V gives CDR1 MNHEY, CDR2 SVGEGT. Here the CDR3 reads CASSYSRGGTTEFF. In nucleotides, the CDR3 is TGTGCCAGCAGTTACTCGAGGGGCGGGACGACGGAGTTCTTC.

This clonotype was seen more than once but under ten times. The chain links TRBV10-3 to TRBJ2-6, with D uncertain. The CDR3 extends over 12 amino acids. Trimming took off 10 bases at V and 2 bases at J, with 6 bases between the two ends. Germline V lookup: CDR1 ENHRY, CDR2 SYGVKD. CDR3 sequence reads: CATSPGANVLTF. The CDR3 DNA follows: TGTGCCACCTCCCCTGGGGCCAACGTCCTGACTTTC.

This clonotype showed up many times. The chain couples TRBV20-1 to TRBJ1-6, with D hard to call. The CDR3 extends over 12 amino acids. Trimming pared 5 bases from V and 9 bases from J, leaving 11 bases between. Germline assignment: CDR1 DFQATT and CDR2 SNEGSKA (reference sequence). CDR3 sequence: CSAYTTRSPLHF. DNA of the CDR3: TGCAGTGCTTACACCACGCGTTCACCCCTCCACTTT.

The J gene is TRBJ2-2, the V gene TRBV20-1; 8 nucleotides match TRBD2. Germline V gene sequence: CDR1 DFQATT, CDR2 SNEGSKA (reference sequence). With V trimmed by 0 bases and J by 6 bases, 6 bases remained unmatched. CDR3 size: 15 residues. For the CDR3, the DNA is TGCAGTGCTAGAGATGTGGCGGGAGGAGCCGGGGAGCTGTTTTTT. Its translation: CSARDVAGGAGELFF.

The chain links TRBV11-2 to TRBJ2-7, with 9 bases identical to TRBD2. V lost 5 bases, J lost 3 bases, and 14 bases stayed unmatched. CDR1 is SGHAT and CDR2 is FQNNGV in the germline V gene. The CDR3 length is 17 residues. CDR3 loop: CASSLPRGSGSVYEQYF. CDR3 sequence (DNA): TGTGCCAGCAGCCTACCCCGTGGTAGCGGGAGTGTCTACGAGCAGTACTTC.

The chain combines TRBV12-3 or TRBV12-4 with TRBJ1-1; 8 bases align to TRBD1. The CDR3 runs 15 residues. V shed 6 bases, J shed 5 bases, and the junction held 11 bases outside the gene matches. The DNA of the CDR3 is TGTGCCAGCAGCCCACATCAGGGGGCGTTGACTGAAGCTTTCTTT. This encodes CASSPHQGALTEAFF.

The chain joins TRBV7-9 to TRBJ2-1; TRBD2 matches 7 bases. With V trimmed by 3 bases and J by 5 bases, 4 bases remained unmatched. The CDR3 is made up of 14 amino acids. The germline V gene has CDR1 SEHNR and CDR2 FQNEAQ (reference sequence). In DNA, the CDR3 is TGTGCCAGCAGCTTGCTAGCGGTTAACAATGAGCAGTTCTTC. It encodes CASSLLAVNNEQFF.

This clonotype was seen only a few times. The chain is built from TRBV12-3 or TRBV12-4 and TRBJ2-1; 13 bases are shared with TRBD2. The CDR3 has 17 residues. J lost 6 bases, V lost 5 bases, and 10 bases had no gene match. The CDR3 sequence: CASSLGSGLAGANEQFF. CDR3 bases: TGTGCCAGCAGTCTAGGCTCTGGACTAGCGGGGGCCAATGAGCAGTTCTTC.

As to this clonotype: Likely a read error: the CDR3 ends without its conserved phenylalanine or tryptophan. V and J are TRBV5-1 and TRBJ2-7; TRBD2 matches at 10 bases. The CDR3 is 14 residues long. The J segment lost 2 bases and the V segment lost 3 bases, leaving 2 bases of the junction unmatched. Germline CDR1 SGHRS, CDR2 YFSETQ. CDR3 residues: CASSSTSGAYEQYL. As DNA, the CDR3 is TGCGCCAGCAGCTCTACTAGCGGGGCCTACGAGCAGTACCTC.

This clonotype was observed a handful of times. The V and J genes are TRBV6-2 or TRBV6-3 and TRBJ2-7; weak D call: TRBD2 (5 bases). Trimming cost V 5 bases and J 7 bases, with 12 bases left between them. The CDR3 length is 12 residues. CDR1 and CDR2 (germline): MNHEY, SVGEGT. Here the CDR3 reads CASSPHSGEQYF. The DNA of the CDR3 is TGTGCCAGCAGTCCTCACTCGGGGGAGCAGTACTTC.

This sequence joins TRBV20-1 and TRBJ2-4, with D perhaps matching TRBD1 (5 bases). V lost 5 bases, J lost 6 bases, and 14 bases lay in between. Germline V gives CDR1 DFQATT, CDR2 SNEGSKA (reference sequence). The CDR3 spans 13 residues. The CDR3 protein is CSALVGQINIQYF. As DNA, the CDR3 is TGCAGTGCTCTGGTCGGACAAATAAACATTCAGTACTTC.

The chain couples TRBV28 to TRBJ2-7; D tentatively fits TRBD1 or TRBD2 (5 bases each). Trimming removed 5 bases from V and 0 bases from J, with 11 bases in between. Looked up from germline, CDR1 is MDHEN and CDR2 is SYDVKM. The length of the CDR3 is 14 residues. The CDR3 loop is CASSQPGSSYEQYF. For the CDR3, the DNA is TGTGCCAGCAGTCAACCAGGGAGCTCCTACGAGCAGTACTTC.

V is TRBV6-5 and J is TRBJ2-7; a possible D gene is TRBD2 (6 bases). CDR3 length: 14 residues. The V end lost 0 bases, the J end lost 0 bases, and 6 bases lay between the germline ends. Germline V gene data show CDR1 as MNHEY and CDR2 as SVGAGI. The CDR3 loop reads CASSYSRDSYEQYF. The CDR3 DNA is TGTGCCAGCAGTTACTCGCGGGACTCCTACGAGCAGTACTTC.

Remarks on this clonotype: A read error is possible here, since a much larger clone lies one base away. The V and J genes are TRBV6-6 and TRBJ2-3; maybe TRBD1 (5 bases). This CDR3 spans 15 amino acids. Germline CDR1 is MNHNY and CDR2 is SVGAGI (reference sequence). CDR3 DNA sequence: TGTGCCAGCAATTACGTGGCGTGGGGCGCAGATACGCAGTATTTT. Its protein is CASNYVAWGADTQYF.

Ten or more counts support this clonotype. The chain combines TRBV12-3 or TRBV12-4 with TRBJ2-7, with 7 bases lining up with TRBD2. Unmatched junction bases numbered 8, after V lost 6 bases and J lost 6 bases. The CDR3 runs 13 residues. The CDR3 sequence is CASSRGREGEQYF. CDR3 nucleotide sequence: TGTGCCAGCAGCCGGGGCAGGGAGGGCGAGCAGTACTTC.

The CDR3, as DNA: TGTGCCAGCAAGGACGGGCCATACACCGGGGAGCTGTTTTTT. This gives the protein CASKDGPYTGELFF. The V call is TRBV28, the J call TRBJ2-2; D is unresolved. CDR1 MDHEN and CDR2 SYDVKM come from the germline V gene. Trimming left V 7 bases short and J 3 bases short, with 12 bases between. This CDR3 contains 14 residues. The whole variable domain, filled in from reference TRBV28 and TRBJ2-2, reads DVKVTQSSRYLVKRTGEKVFLECVQDMDHENMFWYRQDPGLGLRLIYFSYDVKMKEKGDIPEGYSVSREKKERFSLILESASTNQTSMYLCASKDGPYTGELFFGEGSRLTVL.

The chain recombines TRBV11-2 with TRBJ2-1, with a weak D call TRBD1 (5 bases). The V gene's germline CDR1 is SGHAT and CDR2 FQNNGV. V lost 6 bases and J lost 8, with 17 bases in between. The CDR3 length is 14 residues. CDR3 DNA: TGTGCCAGCAGGACAGCCCTATGGGTCGATGAGCAGTTCTTC. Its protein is CASRTALWVDEQFF.

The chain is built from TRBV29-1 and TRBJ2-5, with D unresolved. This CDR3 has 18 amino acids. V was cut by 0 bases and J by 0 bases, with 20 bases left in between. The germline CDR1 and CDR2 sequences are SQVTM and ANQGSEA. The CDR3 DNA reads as TGCAGCGTTGAAGATCATGATACGGCAGGTCGTAACCAAGAGACCCAGTACTTC. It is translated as CSVEDHDTAGRNQETQYF.

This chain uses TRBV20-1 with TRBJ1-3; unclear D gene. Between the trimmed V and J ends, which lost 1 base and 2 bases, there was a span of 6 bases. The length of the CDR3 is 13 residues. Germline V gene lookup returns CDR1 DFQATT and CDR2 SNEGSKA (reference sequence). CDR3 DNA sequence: TGCAGTGCTAGAGGGGTTGCTGGAAACACCATATATTTT. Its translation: CSARGVAGNTIYF.

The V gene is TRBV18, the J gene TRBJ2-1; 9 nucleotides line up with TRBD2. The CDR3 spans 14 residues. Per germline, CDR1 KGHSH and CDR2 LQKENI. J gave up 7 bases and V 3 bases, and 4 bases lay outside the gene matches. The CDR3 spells CASSPPAGGNEQFF. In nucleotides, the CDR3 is TGTGCCAGCTCACCTCCAGCGGGGGGTAATGAGCAGTTCTTC.

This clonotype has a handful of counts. The CDR3 DNA follows: TGTGCCAGCAGCTCCGCTACTTATACGCAGTATTTT. It yields the protein CASSSATYTQYF. The chain combines TRBV11-2 with TRBJ2-3; D is uncertain. Germline CDR1 is SGHAT and CDR2 is FQNNGV. The CDR3 is made up of 12 amino acids. V shed 4 bases and J shed 7 bases, with 9 bases lying between them.

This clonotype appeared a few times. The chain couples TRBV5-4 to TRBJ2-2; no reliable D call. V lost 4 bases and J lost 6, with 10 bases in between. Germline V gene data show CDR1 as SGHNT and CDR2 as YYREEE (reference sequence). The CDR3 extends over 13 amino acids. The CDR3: CASSPESSGELFF. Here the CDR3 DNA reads TGTGCCAGCAGCCCAGAGAGTTCCGGGGAGCTGTTTTTT.

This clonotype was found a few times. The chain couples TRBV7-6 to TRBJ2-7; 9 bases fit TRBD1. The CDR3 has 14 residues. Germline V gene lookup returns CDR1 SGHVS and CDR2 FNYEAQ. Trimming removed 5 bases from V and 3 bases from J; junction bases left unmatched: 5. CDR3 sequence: CASSMGQGYYEQYF. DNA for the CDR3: TGTGCCAGCAGCATGGGACAGGGATACTACGAGCAGTACTTC.

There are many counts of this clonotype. The DNA for the CDR3 is TGTGCCAGCAGTCCCCTAGCGGGACTAGCCAAAAACATTCAGTACTTC. Translation gives CASSPLAGLAKNIQYF. The chain employs TRBV2 and TRBJ2-4; 9 positions match TRBD2. This CDR3 contains 16 residues. Trimming took 5 bases from V and 0 from J; bases not matched to a gene: 5. Germline CDR1 reads SNHLY; CDR2 reads FYNNEI.

The CDR3 DNA sequence: TGTGCCAGCAGTTACTCGGGAAGCAATCAGCCCCAGCATTTT. It translates to CASSYSGSNQPQHF. The chain uses TRBV6-5 and TRBJ1-5; D ambiguous. The CDR3 sequence is 14 residues long. Per germline, CDR1 MNHEY and CDR2 SVGAGI. V lost 0 bases to trimming and J lost 1 base, with 4 bases between them.

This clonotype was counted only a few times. CDR3 bases: TGTGCCAGCCTGATGCTCGGCAGACGGAACACCGGGGAGCTGTTTTTT. It codes for CASLMLGRRNTGELFF. J is TRBJ2-2 and V is TRBV6-1; D not resolved. The V end lost 8 bases, the J end lost 1 base, and 17 bases lay between the germline ends. Germline CDR1 reads MNHNS; CDR2 reads SASEGT. This CDR3 spans 16 amino acids.

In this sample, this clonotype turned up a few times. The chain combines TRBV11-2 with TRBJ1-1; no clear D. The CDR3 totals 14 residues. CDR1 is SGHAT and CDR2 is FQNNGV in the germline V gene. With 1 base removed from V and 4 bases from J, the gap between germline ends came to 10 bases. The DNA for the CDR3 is TGTGCCAGCAGCTTAGCCCGTCTCGGCACTGAAGCTTTCTTT. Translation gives CASSLARLGTEAFF.

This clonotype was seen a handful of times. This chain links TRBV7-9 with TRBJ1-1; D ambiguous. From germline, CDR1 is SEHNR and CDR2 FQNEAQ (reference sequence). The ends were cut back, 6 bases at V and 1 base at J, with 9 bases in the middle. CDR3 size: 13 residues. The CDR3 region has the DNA TGTGCCAGCAGTCACCCGGAGAACACTGAAGCTTTCTTT. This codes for CASSHPENTEAFF.